This TCR beta chain comes out of a study of neurological immune-mediated disorders. The sample holds many counts of this clonotype. CDR3 length equals 14 residues. Germline assignment: CDR1 SGHTA and CDR2 FQGNSA. The ends lost 2 bases at V and 3 bases at J; junction bases unmatched: 3. One entry per CDR3 protein, called by TCRdb with MiXCR from the 5' RACE reads. The sample carries about 60,000 distinct CDR3 sequences, 3% to 4% recorded once. The rearrangement joins TRBV7-2 to TRBJ2-7; 8 positions match TRBD2. Sample: PBMCs. The clonotype originates from a woman in her sixties with multiple sclerosis. The CDR3 is CASSLTLADYEQYF. The CDR3 nucleotides read TGTGCCAGCAGCTTAACACTAGCGGACTACGAGCAGTACTTC. Together with reference TRBV7-2 and TRBJ2-7, the CDR3 gives the full variable domain: GAGVSQSPSNKVTEKGKDVELRCDPISGHTALYWYRQSLGQGLEFLIYFQGNSAPDKSGLPSDRFSAERTGGSVSTLTIQRTQQEDSAVYLCASSLTLADYEQYFGPGTRLTVT.